Following are 32 T cell receptor beta chains from one sample sequenced in a study of shared clonotypes between healthy human individuals. Sequenced by immunoSEQ multiplex PCR; TCRdb stores in-frame clones only, minus some. Of a few million clones listed, about 92% are singletons. Sequences were obtained from naive CD4+ T cells sorted from blood. As for subset: CD45RA+ positively selected. The receptors derive from a man between 18 and 29 years old in good health.

The chain uses TRBV7-8 and TRBJ2-3, with D unclear. Per the germline V gene, CDR1 is SGHVS and CDR2 is FQNEAQ. With 5 bases removed from V and 0 bases from J, the gap between germline ends came to 15 bases. The CDR3 length is 16 residues. CDR3 sequence (DNA): TGTGCCAGCAGCGGCGACGGGTGGATTAGCACAGATACGCAGTATTTT. Residues: CASSGDGWISTDTQYF.

The genes are TRBV7-2 and TRBJ2-1; 9 bases fit TRBD2. V gave up 5 bases and J gave up 3 bases; unmatched junction bases: 17. Germline V gene sequence: CDR1 SGHTA, CDR2 FQGNSA. The CDR3 covers 19 residues. The CDR3 is CASSLEPKGWRGGYNEQFF. CDR3 nucleotide sequence: TGTGCCAGCAGCCTAGAGCCTAAAGGATGGCGGGGGGGCTACAATGAGCAGTTCTTC.

This clone was detected only once. Here the CDR3 reads CASSTEGNQPQHF. CDR3 DNA sequence: TGTGCCAGCAGTACCGAGGGCAATCAGCCCCAGCATTTT. This chain uses TRBV2 with TRBJ1-5; D not resolved. The length of the CDR3 is 13 residues. Trimming removed 5 bases from V and 2 bases from J, with 7 bases in between. CDR1 is SNHLY and CDR2 is FYNNEI in the germline V gene.

The rearrangement links TRBV19 to TRBJ1-5; 7 bases align to TRBD1. CDR1 is LNHDA and CDR2 is SQIVND in the germline V gene (reference sequence). J lost 0 bases, V lost 5 bases, and 10 bases had no gene match. There are 17 residues in the CDR3. CDR3 DNA: TGTGCCAGTAGTCCGACGACAGGGTCTAATAGCAATCAGCCCCAGCATTTT. The encoded protein is CASSPTTGSNSNQPQHF.

This clone has more than one count but fewer than ten. This sequence joins TRBV10-1 and TRBJ1-5, with D unresolved. The V gene lost 2 bases and the J gene lost 6 bases, with 8 bases spanning the gap. Germline lookup yields CDR1 WNHNN and CDR2 SYGVQD (reference sequence). This CDR3 spans 13 amino acids. The CDR3 sequence: CASSEDAAQPQHF. In DNA, the CDR3 is TGCGCCAGCAGTGAGGACGCGGCTCAGCCCCAGCATTTT.

The chain uses TRBV5-4 and TRBJ1-2, with 9 bases that match TRBD1. Germline trimming cut 0 bases from V and 0 bases from J; bases unmatched to any gene: 6. The CDR3 sequence is 17 residues long. The germline CDR1 and CDR2 sequences are SGHNT and YYREEE (reference sequence). This chain's CDR3 is CASSLGPDRGANYGYTF. DNA for the CDR3: TGTGCCAGCAGCTTGGGACCGGACAGGGGCGCTAACTATGGCTACACCTTC.

The chain links TRBV4-1 to TRBJ2-7, with TRBD1 identical over 7 bases. Germline values: CDR1 MGHRA, CDR2 YSYEKL. V shed 1 base and J 5 bases; nucleotides not matched to a gene: 11. The CDR3 loop spans 16 amino acids. The CDR3 coding sequence is TGCGCCAGCAGCCAAGGGACAGGTTCGGGGAGCAACGAGCAGTACTTC. This codes for CASSQGTGSGSNEQYF.

The V and J genes are TRBV7-2 and TRBJ1-1, with 8 bases identical to TRBD1. Trimming took 6 bases from V and 3 from J; bases not matched to a gene: 9. The germline V gene encodes CDR1 SGHTA and CDR2 FQGNSA. There are 15 residues in the CDR3. The CDR3 sequence: CASRGSRTGYTEAFF. Written as DNA, the CDR3 is TGTGCCAGCAGGGGGAGCCGGACAGGGTACACTGAAGCTTTCTTT.

J is TRBJ1-6 and V is TRBV2; TRBD1 might be the D (5 bases). Per the germline V gene, CDR1 is SNHLY and CDR2 is FYNNEI. CDR3 length: 14 amino acids. The V end lost 10 bases, the J end lost 7 bases, and 17 bases lay between the germline ends. The CDR3 DNA reads as TGTGCCACCTCCGTGACAGAAAACAATTCACCCCTCCACTTT. Translated: CATSVTENNSPLHF.

The chain couples TRBV6-4 to TRBJ2-4, with D unclear. The CDR3 is made up of 13 amino acids. The germline V gene encodes CDR1 MRHNA and CDR2 SNTAGT. V lost 4 bases and J 10 bases, leaving 14 bases between the germline ends. The CDR3 is CASSATAEGIQYF. In DNA form, the CDR3 reads TGTGCCAGCAGTGCCACGGCAGAAGGAATTCAGTACTTC.

The chain links TRBV28 to TRBJ2-1; weak D call: TRBD1 (5 bases). CDR1 and CDR2 (germline): MDHEN, SYDVKM. The CDR3 is 14 residues long. Trimming removed 2 bases at V and 4 bases at J, with 9 bases between. This CDR3 is CASSLPRQYNEQFF. CDR3 DNA: TGTGCCAGCAGTTTACCTCGACAGTACAATGAGCAGTTCTTC. Together with reference TRBV28 and TRBJ2-1, the CDR3 gives the full variable domain: DVKVTQSSRYLVKRTGEKVFLECVQDMDHENMFWYRQDPGLGLRLIYFSYDVKMKEKGDIPEGYSVSREKKERFSLILESASTNQTSMYLCASSLPRQYNEQFFGPGTRLTVL.

About this clone: Other DNA variants within this sample encode the same CDR3. The chain has TRBV11-3 and TRBJ2-2, with D unresolved. Trimming left V 5 bases short and J 0 bases short, with 7 bases between. Germline V gives CDR1 SGHNT, CDR2 YENEEA. This CDR3 region has 14 residues. CDR3 residues: CASSLDPNTGELFF. The DNA of the CDR3 is TGTGCCAGCAGCCTGGACCCGAACACCGGGGAGCTGTTTTTT.

This chain connects TRBV6-5 to TRBJ1-3, with D possibly being TRBD1 (5 bases). Trimming cost V 2 bases and J 0 bases, with 8 bases left between them. CDR1 and CDR2 (germline): MNHEY, SVGAGI. The CDR3 length is 15 residues. The CDR3 spells CASSYGDPSGNTIYF. The CDR3 region has the DNA TGTGCCAGCAGTTACGGGGACCCCTCTGGAAACACCATATATTTT.

V and J are TRBV28 and TRBJ1-5, with a weak D call TRBD1 (5 bases). CDR3 size: 14 residues. Trimming left V 6 bases short and J 7 bases short, with 16 bases between. In germline, CDR1 is MDHEN, CDR2 SYDVKM. DNA of the CDR3: TGTGCCAGCAGCCAAGCCGGACAATCCCAGCCCCAGCATTTT. Translated: CASSQAGQSQPQHF.

A note on this clone: Other DNA variants within this sample encode the same CDR3. The V and J genes are TRBV19 and TRBJ2-5, with no clear D. This CDR3 is built from 14 residues. The V gene's germline CDR1 is LNHDA and CDR2 SQIVND (reference sequence). Trimming pared 1 base from V and 2 bases from J, leaving 8 bases between. This chain's CDR3 is CASSIGGTQETQYF. The CDR3 bases are TGTGCCAGTAGTATAGGCGGCACACAAGAGACCCAGTACTTC.

This chain connects TRBV19 to TRBJ2-4; possibly TRBD1 for D (5 bases). The germline V gene encodes CDR1 LNHDA and CDR2 SQIVND (reference sequence). V lost 5 bases and J lost 3, with 14 bases in between. This CDR3 region has 15 residues. CDR3 residues: CASSPAGLDKNIQYF. For the CDR3, the DNA is TGTGCCAGTAGTCCCGCAGGGCTAGACAAAAACATTCAGTACTTC.

V and J are TRBV2 and TRBJ1-6; 12 nucleotides agree with TRBD1. V was clipped by 6 bases and J by 9 bases; unmatched bases: 3. Germline-derived CDR1 and CDR2 are SNHLY and FYNNEI. This CDR3 is built from 14 residues. CDR3 nucleotides: TGTGCCAGCAGGCCGGGACAGGGGGCTTCACCCCTCCACTTT. Its translation: CASRPGQGASPLHF.

The chain links TRBV11-3 to TRBJ2-3, with a tentative D call TRBD2 (5 bases). Trimming pared 5 bases from V and 0 bases from J, leaving 12 bases between. Per germline, CDR1 SGHNT and CDR2 YENEEA. This CDR3 spans 15 amino acids. In DNA, the CDR3 is TGTGCCAGCAGCCCAGGCGGACTTAGCACAGATACGCAGTATTTT. The encoded protein is CASSPGGLSTDTQYF.

The DNA of the CDR3 is TGTGCCAGCTCAGTTCCGACAGGGAGCTCCTACGAGCAGTACTTC. This encodes CASSVPTGSSYEQYF. The chain combines TRBV18 with TRBJ2-7, with 7 bases that match TRBD1. Germline-derived CDR1 and CDR2 are KGHSH and LQKENI. The J segment lost 0 bases and the V segment lost 5 bases, leaving 7 bases of the junction unmatched. This CDR3 is built from 15 residues.

Concerning this clone itself: The sample carries other DNA sequences with the same CDR3. The chain carries TRBV5-1 and TRBJ2-7, with D possibly being TRBD1 (5 bases). Deletions cut 0 bases from V and 2 bases from J, with 9 bases between. Germline V gene data show CDR1 as SGHRS and CDR2 as YFSETQ. This CDR3 region has 14 residues. CDR3 DNA sequence: TGCGCCAGCAGCTTGGGACAGCAAACCTACGAGCAGTACTTC. Translated, it gives CASSLGQQTYEQYF. The variable domain in full, completed from reference TRBV5-1 and TRBJ2-7, reads KAGVTQTPRYLIKTRGQQVTLSCSPISGHRSVSWYQQTPGQGLQFLFEYFSETQRNKGNFPGRFSGRQFSNSRSEMNVSTLELGDSALYLCASSLGQQTYEQYFGPGTRLTVT.

Regarding this clone: The same CDR3 arises from other DNA sequences in this sample as well. The rearrangement uses TRBV30 and TRBJ2-5; no reliable D call. CDR3 size: 13 residues. The ends were cut back, 2 bases at V and 3 bases at J, with 10 bases in the middle. Germline V gene data show CDR1 as GTSNPN and CDR2 as SVGIG (reference sequence). CDR3 loop: CAWSTGLEETQYF. The CDR3 DNA follows: TGTGCCTGGAGTACCGGGCTCGAAGAGACCCAGTACTTC.

In the case of this clone: This sample includes further DNA sequences coding for the same CDR3. The genes are TRBV18 and TRBJ2-7; perhaps TRBD1 as D (6 bases). CDR1 KGHSH and CDR2 LQKENI come from the germline V gene. The CDR3 length is 15 residues. With 4 bases removed from V and 4 bases from J, the gap between germline ends came to 17 bases. The CDR3: CASSLAGQGSYEQYF. The DNA of the CDR3 is TGTGCCAGCTCACTTGCTGGGCAGGGGTCTTACGAGCAGTACTTC.

The chain joins TRBV2 to TRBJ2-3, with D possibly called TRBD1 or TRBD2 (5 bases each). The germline CDR1 and CDR2 sequences are SNHLY and FYNNEI. V was clipped by 6 bases and J by 3 bases, with 10 bases between them. CDR3 length equals 13 residues. DNA of the CDR3: TGTGCCAGCAGAGTGGGGGAGACAGATACGCAGTATTTT. Its protein product is CASRVGETDTQYF.

The rearrangement joins TRBV6-5 to TRBJ1-2, with 10 positions matching TRBD1. V gave up 6 bases and J gave up 7 bases; unmatched junction bases: 8. Germline V lookup: CDR1 MNHEY, CDR2 SVGAGI. This CDR3 has 14 amino acids. The CDR3 sequence is CASSRRQGAAGYTF. The CDR3 region has the DNA TGTGCCAGCAGCCGTCGACAGGGGGCGGCTGGCTACACCTTC.

The rearrangement links TRBV18 to TRBJ1-3; D call uncertain. CDR1 KGHSH and CDR2 LQKENI come from the germline V gene. The CDR3 loop spans 13 amino acids. The V end was cut by 4 bases, the J end by 4 bases, with 8 bases between. CDR3 coding DNA: TGTGCCAGCTCACAGCAAGGCGGAAACACCATATATTTT. Its protein product is CASSQQGGNTIYF.

The chain couples TRBV19 to TRBJ1-2; 11 bases agree with TRBD1. The CDR3 consists of 13 residues. Trimming removed 5 bases from V and 7 bases from J; junction bases left unmatched: 3. Germline-derived CDR1 and CDR2 are LNHDA and SQIVND (reference sequence). Here the CDR3 DNA reads TGTGCCAGTAGTCTGGGACAGGGGGTTGGCTACACCTTC. It translates to CASSLGQGVGYTF.

V gene TRBV5-4 combines with J gene TRBJ2-6, with D unresolved. The germline V gene encodes CDR1 SGHNT and CDR2 YYREEE (reference sequence). Trimming stripped 2 bases from V and 0 bases from J, with 12 bases between. This CDR3 region has 17 residues. CDR3 nucleotide sequence: TGTGCCAGCAGCTTTGAGCCAGGAAACTCTGGGGCCAACGTCCTGACTTTC. Protein sequence: CASSFEPGNSGANVLTF. The full variable domain, rest sourced from reference TRBV5-4 and TRBJ2-6, is ETGVTQSPTHLIKTRGQQVTLRCSSQSGHNTVSWYQQALGQGPQFIFQYYREEENGRGNFPPRFSGLQFPNYSSELNVNALELDDSALYLCASSFEPGNSGANVLTFGAGSRLTVL.

With respect to this clone: In the same sample, other DNA sequences code for this CDR3. V gene TRBV6-5 combines with J gene TRBJ2-7; the match to TRBD2 covers 11 bases. Germline V gene lookup returns CDR1 MNHEY and CDR2 SVGAGI. J lost 2 bases, V lost 0 bases, and 3 bases had no gene match. CDR3 length: 16 amino acids. The CDR3 region is CASSYSRLAGTYEQYF. In DNA form, the CDR3 reads TGTGCCAGCAGTTACTCCCGACTAGCGGGGACCTACGAGCAGTACTTC.

Details on this clone: This specimen includes other DNA sequences encoding the same CDR3. This chain uses TRBV11-2 with TRBJ2-5; no reliable D call. The CDR3 is 11 residues long. Trimming pared 0 bases from V and 4 bases from J, leaving 0 bases between. Looked up from germline, CDR1 is SGHAT and CDR2 is FQNNGV. The CDR3 region is CASSLEETQYF. The CDR3 DNA reads TGTGCCAGCAGCTTAGAAGAGACCCAGTACTTC.

V gene TRBV9 combines with J gene TRBJ2-1, with D perhaps TRBD1 (6 bases). The germline gives CDR1 SGDLS, CDR2 YYNGEE. The CDR3 contains 15 residues. The V end lost 3 bases, the J end lost 4 bases, and 14 bases lay between the germline ends. CDR3 in DNA: TGTGCCAGCAGCGACCAACGGACAGTATACAATGAGCAGTTCTTC. Translation: CASSDQRTVYNEQFF.

The V and J genes are TRBV2 and TRBJ1-1; D not resolved. The V and J ends lost 3 bases and 4 bases respectively, with 18 bases between them. Germline V gene lookup returns CDR1 SNHLY and CDR2 FYNNEI. The CDR3 has 16 amino acids. The CDR3 region has the DNA TGTGCCAGCAGTGATCACAGACGAACGGGGAGCACTGAAGCTTTCTTT. Encoded protein: CASSDHRRTGSTEAFF.

J is TRBJ1-1 and V is TRBV10-3; 7 bases are shared with TRBD1. Germline V gene lookup returns CDR1 ENHRY and CDR2 SYGVKD. J lost 4 bases, V lost 3 bases, and 8 bases had no gene match. The CDR3 has 15 amino acids. The CDR3: CAISEGTGDITEAFF. In DNA, the CDR3 is TGTGCCATCAGTGAAGGAACAGGGGATATCACTGAAGCTTTCTTT.